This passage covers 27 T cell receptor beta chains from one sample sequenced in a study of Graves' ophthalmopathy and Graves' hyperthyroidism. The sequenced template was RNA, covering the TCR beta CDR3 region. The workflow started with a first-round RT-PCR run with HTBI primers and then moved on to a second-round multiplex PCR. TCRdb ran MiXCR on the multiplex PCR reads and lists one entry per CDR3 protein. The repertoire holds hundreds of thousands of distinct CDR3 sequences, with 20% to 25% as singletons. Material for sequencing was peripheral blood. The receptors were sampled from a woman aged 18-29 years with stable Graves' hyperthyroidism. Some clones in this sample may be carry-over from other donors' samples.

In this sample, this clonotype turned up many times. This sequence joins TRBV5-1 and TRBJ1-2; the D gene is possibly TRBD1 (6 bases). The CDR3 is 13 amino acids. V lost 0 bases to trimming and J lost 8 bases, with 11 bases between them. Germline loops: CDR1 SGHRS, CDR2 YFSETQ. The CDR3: CASSLGDTNGYTF. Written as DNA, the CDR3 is TGCGCCAGCAGCTTGGGGGACACCAACGGCTACACCTTC.

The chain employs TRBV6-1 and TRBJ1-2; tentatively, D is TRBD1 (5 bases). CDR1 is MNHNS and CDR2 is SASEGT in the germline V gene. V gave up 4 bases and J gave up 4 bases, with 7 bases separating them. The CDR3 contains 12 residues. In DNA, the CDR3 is TGTGCCAGCAGTGGACAGTCCTATGGCTACACCTTC. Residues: CASSGQSYGYTF.

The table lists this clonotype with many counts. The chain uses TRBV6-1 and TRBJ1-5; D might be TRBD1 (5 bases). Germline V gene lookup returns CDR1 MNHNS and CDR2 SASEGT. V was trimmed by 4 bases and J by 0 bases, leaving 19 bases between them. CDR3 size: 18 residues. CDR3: CASSGPGRKLYSNQPQHF. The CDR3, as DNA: TGTGCCAGCAGTGGGCCGGGACGGAAACTTTATAGCAATCAGCCCCAGCATTTT.

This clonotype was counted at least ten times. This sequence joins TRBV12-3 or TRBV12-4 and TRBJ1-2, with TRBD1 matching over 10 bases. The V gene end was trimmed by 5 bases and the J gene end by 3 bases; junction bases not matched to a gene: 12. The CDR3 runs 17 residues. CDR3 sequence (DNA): TGTGCCAGCAGTACAGACAGGGGGCGCAGGGGCTACTATGGCTACACCTTC. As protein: CASSTDRGRRGYYGYTF.

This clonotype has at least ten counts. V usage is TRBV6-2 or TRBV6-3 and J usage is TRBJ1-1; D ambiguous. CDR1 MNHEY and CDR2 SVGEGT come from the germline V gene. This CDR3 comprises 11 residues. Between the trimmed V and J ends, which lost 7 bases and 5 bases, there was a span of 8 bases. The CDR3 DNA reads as TGTGCCAGCACCCACGGGACTGAAGCTTTCTTT. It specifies CASTHGTEAFF.

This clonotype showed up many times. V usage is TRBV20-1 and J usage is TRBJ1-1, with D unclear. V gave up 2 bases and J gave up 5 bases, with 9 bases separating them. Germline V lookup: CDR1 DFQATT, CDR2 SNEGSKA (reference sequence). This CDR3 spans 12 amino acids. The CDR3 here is CSARTSWTEAFF. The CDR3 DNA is TGCAGTGCTAGAACCTCCTGGACTGAAGCTTTCTTT.

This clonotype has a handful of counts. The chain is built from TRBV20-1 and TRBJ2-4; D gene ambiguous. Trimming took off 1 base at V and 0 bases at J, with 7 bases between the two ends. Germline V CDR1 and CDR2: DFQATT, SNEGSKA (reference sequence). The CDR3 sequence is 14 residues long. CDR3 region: CSARAEVAKNIQYF. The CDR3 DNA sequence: TGCAGTGCTAGAGCGGAAGTAGCCAAAAACATTCAGTACTTC.

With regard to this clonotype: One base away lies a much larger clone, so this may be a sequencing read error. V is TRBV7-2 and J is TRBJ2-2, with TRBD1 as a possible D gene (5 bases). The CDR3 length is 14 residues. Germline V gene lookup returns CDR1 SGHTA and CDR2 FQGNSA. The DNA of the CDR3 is TGTGCCAGCAGCCCTGTTTCGGACACCCGGGAGCTGTTTTTT. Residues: CASSPVSDTRELFF. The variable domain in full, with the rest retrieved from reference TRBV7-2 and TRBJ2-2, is GAGVSQSPSNKVTEKGKDVELRCDPISGHTALYWYRQSLGQGLEFLIYFQGNSAPDKSGLPSDRFSAERTGGSVSTLTIQRTQQEDSAVYLCASSPVSDTRELFFGEGSRLTVL.

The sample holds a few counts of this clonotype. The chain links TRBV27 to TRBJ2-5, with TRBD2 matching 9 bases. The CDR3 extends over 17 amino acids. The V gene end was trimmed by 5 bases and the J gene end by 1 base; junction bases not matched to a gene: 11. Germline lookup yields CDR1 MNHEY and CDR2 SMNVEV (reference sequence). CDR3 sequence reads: CASSPFRGSGSQETQYF. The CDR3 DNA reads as TGTGCCAGCAGTCCTTTCCGGGGTAGCGGGAGCCAAGAGACCCAGTACTTC.

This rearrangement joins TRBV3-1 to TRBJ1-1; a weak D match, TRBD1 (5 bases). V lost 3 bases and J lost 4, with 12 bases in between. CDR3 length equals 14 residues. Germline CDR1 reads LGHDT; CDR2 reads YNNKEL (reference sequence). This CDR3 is CASSQAGSVTEAFF. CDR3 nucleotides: TGTGCCAGCAGCCAGGCAGGGTCAGTCACTGAAGCTTTCTTT.

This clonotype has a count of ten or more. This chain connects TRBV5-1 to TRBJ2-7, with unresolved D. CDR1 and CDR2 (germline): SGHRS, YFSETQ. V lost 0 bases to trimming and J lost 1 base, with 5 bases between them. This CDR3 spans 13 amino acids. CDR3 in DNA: TGCGCCAGCAGCTTGGTAGGTTCCTACGAGCAGTACTTC. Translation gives CASSLVGSYEQYF.

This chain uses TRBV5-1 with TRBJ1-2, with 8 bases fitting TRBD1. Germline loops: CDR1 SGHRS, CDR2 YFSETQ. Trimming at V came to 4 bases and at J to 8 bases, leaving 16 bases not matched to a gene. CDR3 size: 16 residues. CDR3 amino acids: CASSPGQGPILYGYTF. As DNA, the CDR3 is TGCGCCAGCAGCCCCGGACAGGGACCCATCCTATACGGCTACACCTTC.

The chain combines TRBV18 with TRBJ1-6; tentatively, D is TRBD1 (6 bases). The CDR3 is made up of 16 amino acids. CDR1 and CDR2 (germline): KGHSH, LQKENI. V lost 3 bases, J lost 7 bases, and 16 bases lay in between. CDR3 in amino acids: CASSPSGAGRNSPLHF. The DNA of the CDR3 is TGTGCCAGCTCACCCTCAGGGGCAGGGAGGAATTCACCCCTCCACTTT.

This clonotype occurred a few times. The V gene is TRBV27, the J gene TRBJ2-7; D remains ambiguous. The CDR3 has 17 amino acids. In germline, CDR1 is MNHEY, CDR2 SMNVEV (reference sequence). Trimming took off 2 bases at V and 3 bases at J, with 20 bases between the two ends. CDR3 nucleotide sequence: TGTGCCAGCAGTTTAACTCTCGACCGCAGACATAGCTACGAGCAGTACTTC. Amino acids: CASSLTLDRRHSYEQYF.

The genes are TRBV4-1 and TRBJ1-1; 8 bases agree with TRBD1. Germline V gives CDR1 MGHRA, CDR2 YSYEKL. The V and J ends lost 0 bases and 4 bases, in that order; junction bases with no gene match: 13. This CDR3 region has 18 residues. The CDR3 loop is CASSQDQGQVVASTEAFF. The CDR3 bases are TGCGCCAGCAGCCAAGATCAGGGACAGGTGGTGGCGTCCACTGAAGCTTTCTTT.

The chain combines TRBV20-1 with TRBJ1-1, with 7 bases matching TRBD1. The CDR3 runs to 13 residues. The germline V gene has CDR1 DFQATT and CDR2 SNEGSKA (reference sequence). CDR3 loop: CRAQTGLNTEAFF. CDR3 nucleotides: TGCAGAGCTCAGACAGGGCTGAACACTGAAGCTTTCTTT.

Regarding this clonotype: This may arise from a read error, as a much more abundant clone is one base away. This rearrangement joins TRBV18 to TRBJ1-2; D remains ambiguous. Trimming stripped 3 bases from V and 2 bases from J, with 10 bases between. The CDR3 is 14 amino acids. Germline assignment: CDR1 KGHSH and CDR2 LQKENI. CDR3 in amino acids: CASSPPGKNYGYTF. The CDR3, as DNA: TGTGCCAGCTCACCCCCCGGGAAGAACTATGGCTACACCTTC.

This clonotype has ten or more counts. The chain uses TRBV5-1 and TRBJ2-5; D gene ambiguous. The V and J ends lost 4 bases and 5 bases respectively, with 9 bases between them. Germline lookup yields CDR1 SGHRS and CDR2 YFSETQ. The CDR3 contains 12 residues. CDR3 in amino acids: CASSPDGETQYF. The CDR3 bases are TGCGCCAGCAGCCCAGATGGGGAGACCCAGTACTTC.

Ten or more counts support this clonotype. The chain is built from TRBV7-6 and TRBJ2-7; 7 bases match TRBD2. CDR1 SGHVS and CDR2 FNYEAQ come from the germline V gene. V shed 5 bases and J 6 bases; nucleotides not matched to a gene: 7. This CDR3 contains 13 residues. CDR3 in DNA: TGTGCCAGCAGCCGAGCGGCGGGAGCCGAGCAGTACTTC. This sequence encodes CASSRAAGAEQYF.

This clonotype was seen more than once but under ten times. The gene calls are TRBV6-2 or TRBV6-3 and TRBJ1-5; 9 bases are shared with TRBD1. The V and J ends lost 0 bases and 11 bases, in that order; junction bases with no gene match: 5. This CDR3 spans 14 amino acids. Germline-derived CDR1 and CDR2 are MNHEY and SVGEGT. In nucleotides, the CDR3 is TGTGCCAGCAGTTACTCGGCTACAGGGGGCTCCCAGCATTTT. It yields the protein CASSYSATGGSQHF.

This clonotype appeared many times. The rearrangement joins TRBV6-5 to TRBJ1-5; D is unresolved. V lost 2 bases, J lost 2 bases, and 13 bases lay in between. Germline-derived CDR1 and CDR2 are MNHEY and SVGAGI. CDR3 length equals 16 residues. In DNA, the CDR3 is TGTGCCAGCAGTTACGGGCGGCCAAGCGGCAATCAGCCCCAGCATTTT. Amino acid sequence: CASSYGRPSGNQPQHF.

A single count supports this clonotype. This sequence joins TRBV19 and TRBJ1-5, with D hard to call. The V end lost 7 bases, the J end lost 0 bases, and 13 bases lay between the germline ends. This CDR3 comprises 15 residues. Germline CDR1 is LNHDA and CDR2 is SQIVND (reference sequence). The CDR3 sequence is CASIPGGSSNQPQHF. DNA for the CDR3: TGTGCCAGTATCCCGGGAGGTAGTAGCAATCAGCCCCAGCATTTT.

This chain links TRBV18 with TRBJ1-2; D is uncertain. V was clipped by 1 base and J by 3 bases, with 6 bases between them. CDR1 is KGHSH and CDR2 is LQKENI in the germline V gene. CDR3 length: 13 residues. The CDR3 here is CASSPQSYYGYTF. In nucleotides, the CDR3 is TGTGCCAGCTCACCACAGAGCTACTATGGCTACACCTTC.

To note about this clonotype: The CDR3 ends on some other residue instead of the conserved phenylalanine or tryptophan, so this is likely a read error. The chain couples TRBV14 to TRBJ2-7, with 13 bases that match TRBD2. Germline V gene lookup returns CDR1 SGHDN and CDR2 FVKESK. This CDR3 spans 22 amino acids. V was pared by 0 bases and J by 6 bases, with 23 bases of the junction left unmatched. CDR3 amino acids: CASSQDLKYTSGRAGQGGEQYL. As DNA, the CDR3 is TGTGCCAGCAGCCAAGATCTCAAGTACACTAGCGGGAGGGCCGGTCAGGGCGGCGAGCAGTACTTG.

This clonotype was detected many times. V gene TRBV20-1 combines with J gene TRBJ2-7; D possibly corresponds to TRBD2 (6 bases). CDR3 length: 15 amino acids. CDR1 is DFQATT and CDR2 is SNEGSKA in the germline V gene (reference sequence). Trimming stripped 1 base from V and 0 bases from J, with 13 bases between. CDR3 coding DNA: TGCAGTGCTAGAGGGGAGGCGGGGCCCTCCTACGAGCAGTACTTC. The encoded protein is CSARGEAGPSYEQYF.

CDR3 bases: TGTGCCAGCCTCCCATCACTCCTGACAGGTTCACCCCTCCACTTT. Its translation: CASLPSLLTGSPLHF. The chain links TRBV6-1 to TRBJ1-6; perhaps TRBD1 as D (6 bases). Trimming took 8 bases from V and 9 from J, leaving 20 bases between them. The CDR3 contains 15 residues. The V gene's germline CDR1 is MNHNS and CDR2 SASEGT.

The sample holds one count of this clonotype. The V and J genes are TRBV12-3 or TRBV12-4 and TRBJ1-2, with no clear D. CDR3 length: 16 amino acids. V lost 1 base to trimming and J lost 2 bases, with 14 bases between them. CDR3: CASSLGRRLVNYGYTF. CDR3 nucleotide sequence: TGTGCCAGCAGTTTAGGTCGACGCCTGGTAAACTATGGCTACACCTTC.